What follows describes a single T cell receptor beta chain. The antigen is undetermined. This CDR3 spans 13 amino acids. Trimming pared 5 bases from V and 0 bases from J, leaving 8 bases between. CDR1 SGHRS and CDR2 YFSETQ come from the germline V gene. These data come from a study of vaccination effects on CD4 cells after COVID-19. Clones were sequenced by immunoSEQ multiplex PCR, and TCRdb holds only the in-frame ones, with some missing. Here the sample spans tens of thousands of clones, roughly 65% being singletons. CD4+ T cells were isolated after less than 13 days of culture. In the cultures, half the medium was exchanged for IL-2 medium on days 3 and 7.

The clonotype was recovered from a human donor who received a COVID-19 vaccine. The rearrangement joins TRBV5-1 to TRBJ1-1; D is unclear. This material consisted of CD4+ T cells from PBMCs cultured without peptide, taken before COVID-19 vaccination. The CDR3 sequence is CASSSRMNTEAFF. CDR3 DNA: TGCGCCAGCAGTTCCCGGATGAACACTGAAGCTTTCTTT.